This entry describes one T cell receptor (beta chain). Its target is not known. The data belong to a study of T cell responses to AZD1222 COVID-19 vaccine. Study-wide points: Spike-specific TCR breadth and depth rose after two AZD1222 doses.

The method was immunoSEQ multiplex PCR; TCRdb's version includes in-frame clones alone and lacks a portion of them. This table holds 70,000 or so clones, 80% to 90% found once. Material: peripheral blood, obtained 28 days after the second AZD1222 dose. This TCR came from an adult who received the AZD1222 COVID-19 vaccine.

The chain's CDR3 is CASSLGLAGSYEQYF. DNA of the CDR3: TGTGCCAGCAGTCTCGGACTAGCGGGGTCCTACGAGCAGTACTTC. The chain uses TRBV6-5 and TRBJ2-7, with TRBD2 identical over 12 bases. CDR1 is MNHEY, CDR2 SVGAGI, per germline. V gave up 5 bases and J gave up 1 base; unmatched junction bases: 3. The CDR3 totals 15 residues.